Listed below are T cell receptor beta chains from one sample, sequenced in a study of immune cell composition in non-small cell lung cancer. The table came from immunoSEQ multiplex PCR; TCRdb's copy has only in-frame clones and leaves some out. This sample carries a few thousand clones, 76% of them seen once, and the ten largest clones take approximately 10%. The sample taken for sequencing was lung tumor tissue. These TCRs come from a human donor with non-small cell lung cancer. CDR3s include the opening cysteine and the closing phenylalanine or tryptophan. Each record gives: J gene, V gene, CDR3 protein.

j_call: TRBJ2-1; v_call: TRBV2; cdr3_aa: CASIVTGGDQGDNEQFF
j_call: TRBJ2-1; v_call: TRBV5-1; cdr3_aa: CASSLGGSKVDEQFF
j_call: TRBJ2-3; v_call: TRBV5-1; cdr3_aa: CASRRTDTQYF
j_call: TRBJ2-1; v_call: TRBV11-3; cdr3_aa: CASSSRLAGGYNEQFF
j_call: TRBJ1-6; v_call: TRBV6-5; cdr3_aa: CASSLRDRGNSPLHF
j_call: TRBJ1-5; v_call: TRBV6-1; cdr3_aa: CASSEAFDQPQHF
j_call: TRBJ1-4; v_call: TRBV18; cdr3_aa: CASSRTGGVEYEKLFF
j_call: TRBJ1-1; v_call: TRBV15; cdr3_aa: CATSRGPGPENTEAFF
j_call: TRBJ2-7; v_call: TRBV28; cdr3_aa: CASSYSGRPSYEQYF
j_call: TRBJ1-3; v_call: TRBV5-1; cdr3_aa: CASSPQGLTGNTIYF
j_call: TRBJ2-3; v_call: TRBV6-5; cdr3_aa: CASSYSGTTSTDTQYF
j_call: TRBJ1-1; v_call: TRBV18; cdr3_aa: CASSPGEGTEAFF
j_call: TRBJ1-2; v_call: TRBV5-6; cdr3_aa: CASSLDQVIYGYTF
j_call: TRBJ1-2; v_call: TRBV7-8; cdr3_aa: CASSVDRGRGYTF
j_call: TRBJ2-5; v_call: TRBV7-2; cdr3_aa: CASSFGQQETQYF
j_call: TRBJ2-2; v_call: TRBV5-6; cdr3_aa: CASSPLRTGELFF
j_call: TRBJ1-6; v_call: TRBV19; cdr3_aa: CASSIQAGEDSPLHF
j_call: TRBJ2-7; v_call: TRBV9; cdr3_aa: CASSLTASGGYEQYF
j_call: TRBJ2-3; v_call: TRBV12-5; cdr3_aa: CASGGGRQDTQYF
j_call: TRBJ2-1; v_call: TRBV4-1; cdr3_aa: CASSQDPSGRGNEQFF
j_call: TRBJ2-2; v_call: TRBV7-3; cdr3_aa: CASSPDRNTGELFF
j_call: TRBJ1-1; v_call: TRBV7-8; cdr3_aa: CASSLGRGQGAEAFF
j_call: TRBJ1-2; v_call: TRBV2; cdr3_aa: CASSEAEGGGYTF
j_call: TRBJ2-3; v_call: TRBV28; cdr3_aa: CASEAGYGDTQYF
j_call: TRBJ1-2; v_call: TRBV7-9; cdr3_aa: CASGLLSVNYGYTF
j_call: TRBJ2-7; v_call: TRBV13; cdr3_aa: CASSSRDTFYEQYF
j_call: TRBJ2-7; v_call: TRBV7-2; cdr3_aa: CASSFGPGLAGREQYF
j_call: TRBJ2-1; v_call: TRBV7-8; cdr3_aa: CASSLRTSGNNEQFF
j_call: TRBJ2-2; v_call: TRBV18; cdr3_aa: CASSAGTRLTGELFF
j_call: TRBJ2-7; v_call: TRBV28; cdr3_aa: CASSFGGVPFYEQYF
j_call: TRBJ1-1; v_call: TRBV27; cdr3_aa: CASSLTGGEAFF
j_call: TRBJ1-3; v_call: TRBV7-2; cdr3_aa: CASSLGPPGTAGNTIYF
j_call: TRBJ1-2; v_call: TRBV7-9; cdr3_aa: CASSYTGGADYGYTF
j_call: TRBJ1-6; v_call: TRBV7-2; cdr3_aa: CASRLDRGANSPLHF
j_call: TRBJ1-1; v_call: TRBV11-2; cdr3_aa: CASSISSQGSTEAFF
j_call: TRBJ1-4; v_call: TRBV11-2; cdr3_aa: CASSLGAGVGNEKLFF
j_call: TRBJ2-3; v_call: TRBV19; cdr3_aa: CASSITGTDTQYF
j_call: TRBJ1-4; v_call: TRBV2; cdr3_aa: CASSVRTGYRTNEKLFF
j_call: TRBJ2-3; v_call: TRBV9; cdr3_aa: CASSEGQTDTQYF
j_call: TRBJ1-3; v_call: TRBV15; cdr3_aa: CATSRDAGVGNTIYF
j_call: TRBJ2-3; v_call: TRBV7-3; cdr3_aa: CASSSRNGDTQYF
j_call: TRBJ1-2; v_call: TRBV5-4; cdr3_aa: CASSLAAGADYGYTF
j_call: TRBJ1-3; v_call: TRBV10-3; cdr3_aa: CAITKDSSGNTIYF
j_call: TRBJ2-5; v_call: TRBV7-2; cdr3_aa: CASSLGLAETQYF
j_call: TRBJ2-5; v_call: TRBV29-1; cdr3_aa: CSVEGGGQETQYF
j_call: TRBJ2-7; v_call: TRBV7-9; cdr3_aa: CASSPTSGGLQRYEQYF
j_call: TRBJ2-4; v_call: TRBV19; cdr3_aa: CASSTGTREIQYF
j_call: TRBJ1-1; v_call: TRBV7-2; cdr3_aa: CASSMGQGLNTEAFF
j_call: TRBJ1-1; v_call: TRBV2; cdr3_aa: CAIRDRGNTEAFF
j_call: TRBJ1-5; v_call: TRBV19; cdr3_aa: CASSSTGSNQPQHF
j_call: TRBJ2-1; v_call: TRBV6-1; cdr3_aa: CASSFGTLYNEQFF
j_call: TRBJ2-3; v_call: TRBV10-3; cdr3_aa: CAISEAGGVDTQYF
j_call: TRBJ1-4; v_call: TRBV7-2; cdr3_aa: CASSQTGITNEKLFF